This T cell receptor (beta chain) was retrieved from a study of shared clonotypes between healthy human individuals (dated by TCRdb to 2019 to 2021). As for the study more broadly: A few men and two women, aged 18 to 49 years, made up the cohort. For each donor, three plates each were used for CD4 naive and CD4 memory, two plates were used for CD8 naive, and one plate was used for CD8 memory. The study deeply sequenced blood TCR repertoires of about 5 healthy adults to estimate repertoire size and the extent of clonotype sharing between individuals. Libraries were prepared and TCR repertoires were sequenced by different laboratories using diverse techniques, in order to increase sequencing depth and limit assay-specific biases. Leukapheresis yielded between about 0.85 and 9.5 billion PBMCs per donor.

CD8 naive samples were obtained by positive selection for CCR7 among CD45RO-negative cells, yielding a CD45RA+CCR7+ population from which TemRA cells were excluded. Healthy HIV-negative adults with no recently reported acute infections or vaccinations were included as donors. Only Caucasian adults living in Nashville, Tennessee, USA were represented among the donors. Blood was collected by leukapheresis, and PBMCs were isolated by Ficoll-Histopaque density gradient centrifugation and then cryopreserved in liquid nitrogen vapor phase. Analytical flow cytometry was used to check the purity and quantity of every magnetically sorted T cell population. Genomic DNA was isolated from every sorted fraction and measured by UV absorbance on a Nanodrop 2000c. TCR CDR3 regions were amplified from genomic DNA by multiplex PCR using the deep immunoSEQ assay. Genomic DNA extracted from each cell subset was distributed evenly over all wells of several immunoSEQ 96-well plates, and each plate served as one replicate. For sorted subsets, each replicate PCR was loaded with approximately 190 ng genomic DNA, equivalent to approximately 33,000 T cell genomes. The purified libraries were quantified using a Qubit 3.0 fluorometer, sized with a Bioanalyzer 2100, and then quantified again using the KAPA Library Quantification kit. Each immunoSEQ 96-well plate was sequenced on its own single-read 150-cycle Illumina NextSeq 550 flow cell. Regarding the original processing steps: Because only junctional sequences without quality scores were contained in the immunoSEQ output, filtering matching that applied to full-length reads could not be performed. To assign V/J genes and CDR3, sequences were annotated against IMGT germline references using PyIR, a Python wrapper for IgBLAST v1.9. Reads with weak V/J assignments (E-value above 1e-6), missing CDR3, stop codons, out-of-frame junctions, or ambiguous translated residues were removed. V3J clonotypes were defined as sequences sharing the same inferred V gene, J gene, and CDR3 amino acid sequence. Percentage overlap between repertoires was computed as shared unique clonotypes divided by the size of the smaller repertoire. Three approaches were used to assess repertoire richness: RTK rarefaction, the Chao1 estimator, and Recon v2.1 estimates of unobserved clonotypes. Generation probabilities were computed with OLGA for all TCRbeta clonotypes obtained by the gDNA method from several donors. The immuneACCESS repertoire file appears here via TCRdb, limited to in-frame rearrangements. These files lack a portion of the clones; in checked studies, under half of the deficit traces to unresolved V genes, and the cause of the others is not known. The V and J calls and clone size come from that table; D and trimming were worked out from the DNA. This sample gives roughly 2.1 million clones in total; 85% to 95% of them show up just once. Of the sample, approximately 1.7% is held by the ten largest clones.

V sheds 2 bases and J sheds 1 base, leaving 8 bases between their ends. Reading from cysteine to phenylalanine, the CDR3 counts 13 amino acids. This entry keeps only the CDR3 DNA: 39 bases, framed from base 1. CDR1 and CDR2 were assigned from the germline V gene (reference sequence) as GTSNPN and SVGIG. A note on this clone: Its binding antigen is unknown. One base away there is no much larger clone; base qualities are not given.

The paper's findings and limits, for the study overall: Only blood was sampled, and tissue TCR repertoires likely differ from those in blood. Because the study included a small number of donors, the genetic and exposure-history diversity represented was limited. Higher generation probabilities were observed for clonotypes shared by all four sorted-subset donors than for non-shared clonotypes. Based on pairwise subsampling, the degree of clonotype sharing among donors was expected to be affected by sequencing depth. Even with the large sequencing depth, rarefaction of the sorted-subset datasets indicated that sequencing was incomplete. Roughly 5% of naive CD4, around 3.5% of naive CD8, roughly 2.5% of memory CD4, and around 0.42% of memory CD8 clonotypes were shared across several donors. Larger estimated clonotype richness was generally found for naive subsets than for memory subsets.

Sequenced: naive CD8+ T cells from PBMCs. What this sample's cell subset or site label stands for: CD45RA+CCR7+. The sequence is built from TRBV30 and TRBJ1-1; the D gene remains uncertain. The TCR originated in a man aged 18 to 29 in good health. Some clones in this sample may be carry-over from other donors' samples. The CDR3 reads as follows: CAWSRTWNTEAFF. At the DNA level, the sequence is TGTGCCTGGAGTCGGACTTGGAACACTGAAGCTTTCTTT.